The 3 T cell receptor beta chains presented below share a single source sample, sequenced in a study of T cells in Graves' hyperthyroidism and ophthalmopathy (dated by TCRdb to between 2018 and 2021). Libraries came from multiplex PCR. Sequenced on an Illumina HiSeq 2000. The TCR beta CDR3 regions were amplified from RNA transcripts. The first round of RT-PCR for the TCR CDR3 was performed with the HTBI primer set and the Qiagen OneStep RT-PCR kit. TCRdb redid the processing of the public reads, applying fastp at Q25 and MiXCR, and retained in-frame beta chains. Under each unique CDR3 protein, matching rows form one entry showing the most common genes and DNA. Within this sample are roughly 710,000 distinct CDR3 sequences, with roughly 32% of them counted one time only. The ten biggest clones cover less than 40% of the sample. Input material: blood. These receptors were collected from a woman aged 40 to 50 with Graves' hyperthyroidism.

The chain uses TRBV29-1 and TRBJ2-7; TRBD2 matches 13 bases. CDR1 is SQVTM and CDR2 is ANQGSEA in the germline V gene. The CDR3 is 16 amino acids. The V gene end was trimmed by 4 bases and the J gene end by 7 bases; junction bases not matched to a gene: 13. The CDR3 region has the DNA TGCAGCGTTGGGACTAGCGGGGGCAGCTCCTACAATGAGCAGTACTTC. Amino acids: CSVGTSGGSSYNEQYF.

V and J are TRBV14 and TRBJ2-7; D not certain. This CDR3 has 15 residues. The germline V gene encodes CDR1 SGHDN and CDR2 FVKESK. Trimming pared 6 bases from V and 3 bases from J, leaving 18 bases between. The CDR3, as DNA: TGTGCCAGCAGTCCCCGCCGGGCCCTAGGCTACGAGCAGTACTTC. This encodes CASSPRRALGYEQYF.

This clonotype was seen ten or more times. V is TRBV12-3 or TRBV12-4 and J is TRBJ1-5; D call uncertain. Trimming shortened V by 4 bases and J by 0 bases, and 10 bases separated the two germline ends. This CDR3 region has 15 residues. In nucleotides, the CDR3 is TGTGCCAGCAGTTCGGGTCTTCTTAGCAATCAGCCCCAGCATTTT. Its translation is CASSSGLLSNQPQHF.